The present TCR beta chain was sequenced within a study of type 1 and type 2 diabetes patients. Study information: Donors were type 1 diabetes, type 2 diabetes, or nondiabetic controls. Study-level results: Type 2 diabetes and control samples shared highly correlated V and J usage, averaging around 0.97.

As to this clonotype: The antigen remains undetermined.

Anyone with other autoimmune disease or infection in the prior four weeks was excluded. Each participant gave 8.5 to 10 milliliters of peripheral blood. PCR was run on genomic DNA. The TCR beta CDR3 region was amplified using 30 forward and 13 reverse primers. TCRdb processed the multiplex PCR reads anew with MiXCR; each CDR3 protein has one entry. The sample lists about 290,000 distinct CDR3 sequences, roughly 48% occurring once. V dropped 5 bases and J dropped 5; count of bases not matched to a gene: 9. Germline CDR1 is DFQATT and CDR2 is SNEGSKA (reference sequence). CDR3 size: 15 residues. This sequence was found in a young man with type 2 diabetes. Material: peripheral blood mononuclear cells (PBMCs). The chain joins TRBV20-1 to TRBJ2-3; 11 nucleotides line up with TRBD2. The CDR3 region has the DNA TGCAGTGCTTTCAAACTAGCGGGAGAAGGAGATACGCAGTATTTT. Amino acids: CSAFKLAGEGDTQYF.